These 12 T cell receptor beta chains came from one sample sequenced in a study of T cells in localized non-small cell lung cancer. Libraries were prepared by immunoSEQ multiplex PCR; TCRdb keeps only in-frame clonotypes and omits some of them. Of 1,000 to 1,500 clones in the sample, 20% to 25% are singletons; the top ten hold approximately 28%. This specimen was lung tumor tissue, taken before any cancer treatment. The receptors come from a man between 40 and 70 years old with stage III lung adenocarcinoma.

The rearrangement joins TRBV28 to TRBJ1-1, with no clear D. V was trimmed by 2 bases and J by 1 base, leaving 2 bases between them. From germline, CDR1 is MDHEN and CDR2 SYDVKM. The CDR3 has 12 residues. The CDR3 coding sequence is TGTGCCAGCAGTTTACAGAACACTGAAGCTTTCTTT. Residues: CASSLQNTEAFF.

This clone was counted once. The CDR3 sequence: CASSIDFFKGHTADEAFF. CDR3 DNA: TGTGCCAGTAGTATAGACTTCTTTAAAGGACATACCGCGGACGAAGCTTTCTTT. This sequence joins TRBV19 and TRBJ1-1, with a possible D match to TRBD1 (5 bases). The length of the CDR3 is 18 residues. Trimming took off 0 bases at V and 8 bases at J, with 25 bases between the two ends. CDR1 and CDR2 from the germline V gene are LNHDA and SQIVND (reference sequence).

Judged by abundance, this clone is large (0.1 to 1%). This rearrangement joins TRBV6-8 to TRBJ2-1, with D tentatively TRBD1 or TRBD2 (6 bases each). The length of the CDR3 is 16 residues. Per the germline V gene, CDR1 is MNHGY and CDR2 is SAAAGT. Trimming shortened V by 5 bases and J by 2 bases, and 16 bases separated the two germline ends. In DNA, the CDR3 is TGTGCCAGCAGTCCCACAGGGCGGGACACCTACAATGAGCAGTTCTTC. The encoded protein is CASSPTGRDTYNEQFF.

There are a few counts of this clone. The chain couples TRBV2 to TRBJ2-1; 8 nucleotides line up with TRBD1. J gave up 0 bases and V 3 bases, and 4 bases lay outside the gene matches. The CDR3 totals 16 residues. CDR1 and CDR2 from the germline V gene are SNHLY and FYNNEI. The CDR3 reads CASSDPGTGSYNEQFF. Here the CDR3 DNA reads TGTGCCAGCAGTGACCCCGGGACAGGCTCCTACAATGAGCAGTTCTTC.

This clone appeared a few times. CDR3 protein: CASSSMTGDEETQYF. The CDR3 nucleotides are TGTGCCAGCAGTTCTATGACAGGGGATGAAGAGACCCAGTACTTC. V is TRBV6-8 and J is TRBJ2-5; 8 positions match TRBD1. The J segment lost 3 bases and the V segment lost 4 bases, leaving 7 bases of the junction unmatched. CDR1 and CDR2 from the germline V gene are MNHGY and SAAAGT. The CDR3 is 15 amino acids.

V usage is TRBV10-2 and J usage is TRBJ2-1, with 8 bases that match TRBD1. The germline V gene has CDR1 WSHSY and CDR2 SAAADI. V lost 8 bases, J lost 1 base, and 4 bases stayed unmatched. This CDR3 comprises 14 residues. In nucleotides, the CDR3 is TGCGCCAGCGGACAGGGCCTTTCCTACAATGAGCAGTTCTTC. Translation: CASGQGLSYNEQFF.

This clone was counted between two and nine times. The rearrangement links TRBV11-3 to TRBJ2-2, with D possibly matching TRBD2 (5 bases). The V end lost 1 base, the J end lost 8 bases, and 17 bases lay between the germline ends. Germline CDR1 and CDR2: SGHNT and YENEEA. This CDR3 region has 16 residues. In DNA, the CDR3 is TGTGCCAGCAGCTTAGTCTCCCTAGGACTTAAAGGGGAGCTGTTTTTT. Translation: CASSLVSLGLKGELFF.

The rearrangement uses TRBV28 and TRBJ1-3, with D possibly matching TRBD1 (5 bases). The V gene's germline CDR1 is MDHEN and CDR2 SYDVKM. Trimming took 4 bases from V and 3 from J, leaving 10 bases between them. The CDR3 is 14 residues long. This CDR3 reads CASSSGGFGNTIYF. The CDR3, as DNA: TGTGCCAGCAGTTCGGGGGGGTTTGGAAACACCATATATTTT. Full variable domain (missing parts from reference TRBV28 and TRBJ1-3): DVKVTQSSRYLVKRTGEKVFLECVQDMDHENMFWYRQDPGLGLRLIYFSYDVKMKEKGDIPEGYSVSREKKERFSLILESASTNQTSMYLCASSSGGFGNTIYFGEGSWLTVV.

In its sample, this clone was seen a few times. The chain recombines TRBV19 with TRBJ2-7; the D gene is possibly TRBD1 (5 bases). The V end lost 9 bases, the J end lost 5 bases, and 17 bases lay between the germline ends. The CDR3 length is 13 residues. Per germline, CDR1 LNHDA and CDR2 SQIVND (reference sequence). CDR3 sequence: CASVIGRVHEQYF. The CDR3 nucleotides read TGTGCCAGCGTAATCGGCAGGGTCCACGAGCAGTACTTC.

The V call is TRBV28, the J call TRBJ2-1; tentative D call: TRBD2 (6 bases). This CDR3 has 14 amino acids. V lost 7 bases and J lost 2, with 12 bases in between. Germline V gives CDR1 MDHEN, CDR2 SYDVKM. The CDR3 nucleotides read TGTGCCAGCATTCCTAGCGAAACCTACAATGAGCAGTTCTTC. Protein sequence: CASIPSETYNEQFF.

This clone was detected a few times. The V and J genes are TRBV6-1 and TRBJ1-2; no clear D gene. This CDR3 has 13 amino acids. Germline CDR1 is MNHNS and CDR2 is SASEGT. Trimming stripped 0 bases from V and 2 bases from J, with 4 bases between. The CDR3, as DNA: TGTGCCAGCAGTGAAGCAGAAAACTATGGCTACACCTTC. Translation gives CASSEAENYGYTF.

V gene TRBV28 combines with J gene TRBJ1-2; D is uncertain. Trimming cost V 8 bases and J 0 bases, with 13 bases left between them. CDR1 is MDHEN and CDR2 is SYDVKM in the germline V gene. The CDR3 covers 14 residues. CDR3 loop: CASSVSRSNYGYTF. Here the CDR3 DNA reads TGTGCCAGCTCCGTTAGCAGATCTAACTATGGCTACACCTTC.